These 21 T cell receptor beta chains came from one sample sequenced in a study of blood T cell repertoires in COVID-19 (TCRdb year 2020). Library prep was done by the immunoSEQ multiplex PCR assay. Not all clones reach the TCRdb copy of this immuneACCESS table, which keeps in-frame sequences only. Checked studies attribute under half of the gap to unresolved V genes and leave the rest unexplained. The sample contains about 380,000 clones, roughly 86% of them found a single time. In total, the top ten clones hold around 1% of the sample. Specimen: peripheral blood. These receptors all stem from a human donor with acute or convalescent COVID-19. The donor label of this sample is uncertain.

This clone was observed many times. The chain carries TRBV4-1 and TRBJ1-4; D unresolved. The CDR3 totals 14 residues. V dropped 4 bases and J dropped 5 bases, with 11 bases sitting between them. Germline V gives CDR1 MGHRA, CDR2 YSYEKL. This chain's CDR3 is CASSPGLLNEKLFF. In DNA, the CDR3 is TGCGCCAGCAGCCCCGGACTGTTAAATGAAAAACTGTTTTTT.

The rearrangement uses TRBV6-6 and TRBJ1-2, with D possibly being TRBD1 (6 bases). Trimming removed 5 bases at V and 6 bases at J, with 16 bases between. There are 14 residues in the CDR3. The germline V gene has CDR1 MNHNY and CDR2 SVGAGI (reference sequence). CDR3 sequence reads: CASSTTGRKDGYTF. The CDR3 region has the DNA TGTGCCAGCAGTACAACAGGGAGAAAGGATGGCTACACCTTC.

V is TRBV15 and J is TRBJ1-1, with a weak D call TRBD1 (6 bases). The germline V gene encodes CDR1 LNHNV and CDR2 YYDKDF (reference sequence). There are 13 residues in the CDR3. V gave up 4 bases and J gave up 4 bases, with 10 bases separating them. This CDR3 is CATSKQGITEAFF. The CDR3 nucleotides read TGTGCCACCAGCAAACAGGGCATCACTGAAGCTTTCTTT.

This chain joins TRBV20-1 and TRBJ1-2; 7 bases align to TRBD1. The CDR3 consists of 13 residues. V trimming: 3 bases; J trimming: 7 bases; junction bases outside the gene matches: 8. Germline values: CDR1 DFQATT, CDR2 SNEGSKA (reference sequence). CDR3 nucleotides: TGCAGTGCTAGTGAAAGGGGGCGAAGTGGCTACACCTTC. It is translated as CSASERGRSGYTF.

J is TRBJ2-1 and V is TRBV19; D is possibly TRBD2 (5 bases). The germline V and J ends were trimmed by 7 bases and 8 bases, with 18 bases remaining between them. The CDR3 contains 14 residues. CDR1 and CDR2 from the germline V gene are LNHDA and SQIVND (reference sequence). CDR3 sequence (DNA): TGTGCCAGTACCCCGGGGTCCCTCGGCGATGAGCAGTTCTTC. It is translated as CASTPGSLGDEQFF. The whole variable domain, filled in from reference TRBV19 and TRBJ2-1, reads DGGITQSPKYLFRKEGQNVTLSCEQNLNHDAMYWYRQDPGQGLRLIYYSQIVNDFQKGDIAEGYSVSREKKESFPLTVTSAQKNPTAFYLCASTPGSLGDEQFFGPGTRLTVL.

The genes are TRBV7-2 and TRBJ2-1, with a possible D match to TRBD2 (5 bases). Germline values: CDR1 SGHTA, CDR2 FQGNSA. The CDR3 has 14 residues. The ends were cut back, 5 bases at V and 9 bases at J, with 17 bases in the middle. CDR3 loop: CASSPQLVSGEQFF. The CDR3 nucleotides read TGTGCCAGCAGCCCCCAACTAGTTTCGGGTGAGCAGTTCTTC.

The chain couples TRBV12-5 to TRBJ1-3; 10 bases agree with TRBD1. The CDR3 is 17 amino acids. Per germline, CDR1 LGHNT and CDR2 FRNRAP. Trimming at V came to 6 bases and at J to 0 bases, leaving 8 bases not matched to a gene. The CDR3 is CASGPGQGPFSGNTIYF. The CDR3 nucleotides are TGTGCTAGTGGCCCGGGACAGGGGCCCTTCTCTGGAAACACCATATATTTT.

This rearrangement joins TRBV6-1 to TRBJ1-2; 8 bases map to TRBD1. With 0 bases clipped from V and 4 bases from J, the junction kept 1 base outside the gene matches. The CDR3 consists of 14 residues. Germline values: CDR1 MNHNS, CDR2 SASEGT. This chain's CDR3 is CASSEAGQGYGYTF. CDR3 bases: TGTGCCAGCAGTGAAGCCGGACAGGGCTATGGCTACACCTTC.

J is TRBJ1-4 and V is TRBV6-5, with D possibly matching TRBD1 (5 bases). The CDR3 is 12 residues long. V gave up 8 bases and J gave up 8 bases, with 12 bases separating them. From germline, CDR1 is MNHEY and CDR2 SVGAGI. The DNA of the CDR3 is TGTGCCAGCCGGCAGGGAAAAGAAAAACTGTTTTTT. Translation: CASRQGKEKLFF.

The chain has TRBV18 and TRBJ1-1; 10 bases agree with TRBD1. V was pared by 1 base and J by 0 bases, with 23 bases of the junction left unmatched. The CDR3 loop spans 23 amino acids. The germline gives CDR1 KGHSH, CDR2 LQKENI. The CDR3 coding sequence is TGTGCCAGCTCACCACTGCAGGGCTGGGACAGGGGAGTGCCGGGGTGGATGAACACTGAAGCTTTCTTT. Its translation is CASSPLQGWDRGVPGWMNTEAFF.

The rearrangement uses TRBV6-6 and TRBJ1-3; the D gene is possibly TRBD1 (6 bases). V gave up 6 bases and J gave up 0 bases, with 9 bases separating them. The germline gives CDR1 MNHNY, CDR2 SVGAGI (reference sequence). The length of the CDR3 is 14 residues. The CDR3 region has the DNA TGTGCCAGCAGACAGGACAGCTCTGGAAACACCATATATTTT. Translation: CASRQDSSGNTIYF.

Concerning this clone: Other nucleotide sequences in the sample specify the same CDR3. The gene calls are TRBV7-9 and TRBJ1-1; 9 bases agree with TRBD1. Germline V gene data show CDR1 as SEHNR and CDR2 as FQNEAQ (reference sequence). V shed 5 bases, J shed 5 bases, and the junction held 9 bases outside the gene matches. The CDR3 spans 15 residues. The CDR3 region has the DNA TGTGCCAGCAGCGCTCCGGGACAGGGATTAACTGAAGCTTTCTTT. Translating gives CASSAPGQGLTEAFF.

This clone came up a few times. V gene TRBV5-6 combines with J gene TRBJ2-4; 8 bases agree with TRBD2. Germline CDR1 reads SGHDT; CDR2 reads YYEEEE. V trimming: 1 base; J trimming: 7 bases; junction bases outside the gene matches: 10. CDR3 length: 16 amino acids. Here the CDR3 DNA reads TGTGCCAGCAGCTTGTGGACTAGCTGGAGAGGGAACATTCAGTACTTC. Its protein product is CASSLWTSWRGNIQYF.

V is TRBV15 and J is TRBJ2-5; D is possibly TRBD2 (6 bases). CDR1 and CDR2 (germline): LNHNV, YYDKDF (reference sequence). V lost 10 bases and J lost 2, with 17 bases in between. This CDR3 comprises 14 residues. The CDR3, as DNA: TGTGCCATCTCGCGGGGCCGAGGGCAAGAGACCCAGTACTTC. Amino acid sequence: CAISRGRGQETQYF.

As concerns this clone: A much larger clone is a single base away; this may be a read error. V is TRBV27 and J is TRBJ1-1; 9 nucleotides align to TRBD1. V shed 5 bases, J shed 3 bases, and the junction held 1 base outside the gene matches. The CDR3 covers 13 residues. Germline CDR1 reads MNHEY; CDR2 reads SMNVEV (reference sequence). The CDR3 sequence: CASSRDRDTEAFF. In DNA, the CDR3 is TGTGCCAGCAGTCGGGACAGGGACACTGAAGCTTTCTTT.

V is TRBV18 and J is TRBJ1-1; the D gene is possibly TRBD1 (6 bases). The CDR3 contains 15 residues. Germline V gene sequence: CDR1 KGHSH, CDR2 LQKENI. The ends were cut back, 2 bases at V and 6 bases at J, with 16 bases in the middle. The CDR3 region has the DNA TGTGCCAGCTCACCATGGGGGGGCGCGAGGGCTGAAGCTTTCTTT. Translation gives CASSPWGGARAEAFF.

The chain has TRBV5-5 and TRBJ1-2; 10 nucleotides match TRBD1. CDR1 and CDR2 from the germline V gene are SGHKS and YYEKEE (reference sequence). V gave up 0 bases and J gave up 4 bases; unmatched junction bases: 3. The CDR3 runs to 15 residues. CDR3: CASSLAGTGVYGYTF. The DNA for the CDR3 is TGTGCCAGCAGCTTGGCCGGGACAGGGGTCTATGGCTACACCTTC.

The chain is built from TRBV19 and TRBJ2-1; D is possibly TRBD2 (6 bases). The CDR3 is 15 residues long. The ends were cut back, 5 bases at V and 6 bases at J, with 17 bases in the middle. The germline V gene has CDR1 LNHDA and CDR2 SQIVND (reference sequence). The CDR3 here is CASSPSGLASNEQFF. CDR3 nucleotide sequence: TGTGCCAGTAGTCCTTCTGGGCTAGCGTCCAATGAGCAGTTCTTC.

The gene calls are TRBV9 and TRBJ2-7; 7 nucleotides agree with TRBD2. Germline CDR1 is SGDLS and CDR2 is YYNGEE. The CDR3 spans 15 residues. Trimming took 1 base from V and 0 from J; bases not matched to a gene: 4. This chain's CDR3 is CASSVWGGGSYEQYF. For the CDR3, the DNA is TGTGCCAGCAGCGTATGGGGCGGGGGCTCCTACGAGCAGTACTTC.

The gene calls are TRBV5-5 and TRBJ2-7, with D perhaps TRBD1 (5 bases). The CDR3 is 13 amino acids. Germline V gene sequence: CDR1 SGHKS, CDR2 YYEKEE (reference sequence). The ends were cut back, 4 bases at V and 5 bases at J, with 13 bases in the middle. The CDR3 bases are TGTGCCAGCAGCCGAACAGGTTCTAACGAGCAGTACTTC. This codes for CASSRTGSNEQYF.

The chain uses TRBV2 and TRBJ2-7; 10 bases are shared with TRBD1. Per germline, CDR1 SNHLY and CDR2 FYNNEI. The CDR3 contains 15 residues. V lost 3 bases and J lost 6; bases outside the gene matches: 8. CDR3 coding DNA: TGTGCCAGCAGTGAGATCGGGACAGGGGTAAGCGAGCAGTACTTC. Translated: CASSEIGTGVSEQYF. Drawing the rest from reference TRBV2 and TRBJ2-7, the complete variable domain is EPEVTQTPSHQVTQMGQEVILRCVPISNHLYFYWYRQILGQKVEFLVSFYNNEISEKSEIFDDQFSVERPDGSNFTLKIRSTKLEDSAMYFCASSEIGTGVSEQYFGPGTRLTVT.